A selection of T cell receptor beta chains follows, all from one sample in a study of PD-1 blockade in classical Hodgkin lymphoma. Clones were sequenced by immunoSEQ multiplex PCR, and TCRdb holds only the in-frame ones, with some missing. The sample has around 20,000 clones, roughly 88% seen once. Material: peripheral blood mononuclear cells (PBMCs), obtained before the second cycle of nivolumab. The receptors stem from a human donor with classical Hodgkin lymphoma. The CDR3 runs from the conserved cysteine through the conserved F or W. D genes are given only for firm matches. Only some rows state a clone size, as once, few, many or a class for expanded clones.

V gene	J gene	D gene	clone size	CDR3 protein	CDR3 DNA
TRBV27	TRBJ2-3	TRBD1	.	CASRDRGGTDTQYF	TGTGCCAGCAGGGACAGGGGTGGCACAGATACGCAGTATTTT
TRBV7-2	TRBJ2-3	TRBD2	.	CASSLRIGGTADTQYF	TGTGCCAGCAGCTTACGCATCGGGGGGACTGCAGATACGCAGTATTTT
TRBV5-1	TRBJ1-4	TRBD1	once	CASSHAGTAAPELFF	TGCGCCAGCAGCCATGCCGGGACAGCCGCCCCGGAACTGTTTTTT
TRBV14	TRBJ1-2	.	.	CASSQVGLLYGYTF	TGTGCCAGCAGCCAAGTTGGCCTCCTCTATGGCTACACCTTC
TRBV5-1	TRBJ2-5	.	few	CASSLNPGDQETQYF	TGCGCCAGCAGCTTGAATCCGGGAGACCAAGAGACCCAGTACTTC
TRBV5-4	TRBJ2-3	.	.	CASSLLSGPGTDTQYF	TGTGCCAGCAGCTTGCTCTCAGGGCCCGGCACAGATACGCAGTATTTT
TRBV10-3	TRBJ2-5	TRBD2	.	CAIKLAGEETQYF	TGTGCCATCAAACTAGCGGGGGAGGAGACCCAGTACTTC
TRBV9	TRBJ2-1	TRBD2	.	CASSGGGASYNEQFF	TGTGCCAGCAGCGGCGGGGGGGCAAGCTACAATGAGCAGTTCTTC
TRBV7-2	TRBJ2-3	.	.	CASSSSTLTDTQYF	TGTGCCAGCTCATCCTCCACCCTCACAGATACGCAGTATTTT
TRBV12-1	TRBJ2-7	.	.	CASSFYEQYF	TGTGCCAGCAGCTTCTACGAGCAGTACTTC
TRBV5-1	TRBJ2-7	.	.	CASSLADVSSYEQYF	TGCGCCAGCAGCTTGGCCGACGTAAGCTCCTACGAGCAGTACTTC
TRBV9	TRBJ2-2	TRBD1	.	CASSPGPLPDRANTGELFF	TGTGCCAGCAGCCCGGGACCTTTACCTGACAGGGCGAACACCGGGGAGCTGTTTTTT
TRBV4-2	TRBJ2-3	.	.	CASSQARPSTDTQYF	TGTGCCAGCAGCCAAGCTCGGCCTAGCACAGATACGCAGTATTTT
TRBV2	TRBJ1-5	TRBD1	few	CASSVGQGSQPQHF	TGTGCCAGCAGTGTTGGACAGGGGTCTCAGCCCCAGCATTTT
TRBV7-9	TRBJ1-4	.	.	CASSLAGGTATTNEKLFF	TGTGCCAGCAGCTTAGCGGGAGGCACAGCCACAACTAATGAAAAACTGTTTTTT
TRBV5-1	TRBJ1-3	.	few	CASSLGPSQGAIYF	TGCGCCAGCAGCTTGGGGCCCTCCCAAGGCGCCATATATTTT
TRBV2	TRBJ1-5	.	.	CASKQGHNQPQHF	TGTGCCAGCAAACAGGGTCATAATCAGCCCCAGCATTTT
TRBV6-5	TRBJ2-3	.	.	CASSSGGGGTDTQYF	TGTGCCAGCTCCTCCGGGGGTGGGGGCACAGATACGCAGTATTTT
TRBV5-1	TRBJ1-3	.	.	CASSLGPAESGNTIYF	TGCGCCAGCAGCTTGGGTCCGGCGGAGTCTGGAAACACCATATATTTT
TRBV25-1	TRBJ2-3	.	.	CASSARDSPRTDTQYF	TGTGCCAGCAGTGCCAGGGACTCCCCCCGCACAGATACGCAGTATTTT
TRBV11-3	TRBJ2-2	TRBD2	.	CASSSLAGANTGELFF	TGTGCCAGCAGCTCCCTAGCGGGGGCTAACACCGGGGAGCTGTTTTTT
TRBV11-2	TRBJ2-7	.	.	CASSLGLGNYEQYF	TGTGCCAGCAGCTTAGGTCTGGGGAACTACGAGCAGTACTTC
TRBV19	TRBJ1-2	.	.	CASSLDGALYYGYTF	TGTGCCAGTAGTTTGGACGGAGCGTTATACTATGGCTACACCTTC
TRBV20-1	TRBJ1-2	.	.	CSASGHYGYTF	TGCAGTGCTAGCGGGCACTATGGCTACACCTTC
TRBV7-9	TRBJ1-2	.	.	CASSSQGPVYGYTF	TGTGCCAGCAGCTCACAAGGCCCGGTCTATGGCTACACCTTC
TRBV5-1	TRBJ2-1	TRBD2	.	CASSSLAGGYNEQFF	TGCGCCAGCAGCTCTTTAGCGGGGGGATACAATGAGCAGTTCTTC
TRBV28	TRBJ2-5	TRBD2	few	CASSSLAGGKETQYF	TGTGCCAGCAGTTCTCTAGCGGGGGGCAAAGAGACCCAGTACTTC
TRBV5-1	TRBJ1-1	TRBD1	.	CASQRTGEGAFF	TGCGCCAGTCAGCGTACAGGGGAAGGGGCTTTCTTT
TRBV5-1	TRBJ2-7	TRBD1	.	CASSSGTGRYEQYF	TGCGCCAGCAGTTCCGGGACAGGAAGGTACGAGCAGTACTTC
TRBV5-1	TRBJ2-5	TRBD1	.	CASSRQGTAQETQYF	TGCGCCAGCAGCCGACAGGGGACGGCCCAAGAGACCCAGTACTTC
TRBV5-1	TRBJ2-1	.	.	CASSLATLSYEQFF	TGCGCCAGCAGCTTGGCCACGCTAAGCTATGAGCAGTTCTTC
TRBV9	TRBJ1-5	.	.	CASSVAGGNQPQHF	TGTGCCAGCAGCGTAGCAGGGGGCAATCAGCCCCAGCATTTT
TRBV6-5	TRBJ2-3	TRBD2	.	CASSSLAGGSTDTQYF	TGTGCCAGCAGTTCACTAGCGGGGGGGAGCACAGATACGCAGTATTTT
TRBV7-8	TRBJ2-3	TRBD2	.	CASSTRGGGNTDTQYF	TGTGCCAGCAGCACTAGAGGCGGGGGGAACACAGATACGCAGTATTTT
TRBV7-9	TRBJ1-1	.	.	CASQLGGARNTEAFF	TGTGCCAGTCAACTGGGGGGTGCGAGGAACACTGAAGCTTTCTTT
TRBV5-1	TRBJ2-2	.	.	CASSILGTGELFF	TGCGCCAGCAGCATCCTAGGTACCGGGGAGCTGTTTTTT
TRBV7-9	TRBJ1-3	TRBD1	.	CASSWDRALSGNTIYF	TGTGCCAGCAGCTGGGACAGAGCCCTCTCTGGAAACACCATATATTTT
TRBV5-1	TRBJ1-6	TRBD1	few	CASSLQTGNSPLHF	TGCGCCAGCAGCCTACAGACAGGGAATTCACCCCTCCACTTT
TRBV28	TRBJ1-2	.	.	CASSRPGREDTF	TGTGCCAGCAGTCGGCCGGGACGTGAAGACACCTTC
TRBV19	TRBJ2-3	TRBD1	.	CASSPGQMISTDTQYF	TGTGCCAGTAGTCCGGGACAGATGATAAGCACAGATACGCAGTATTTT
TRBV19	TRBJ1-1	.	.	CASTPSGAKNTEAFF	TGTGCCAGTACCCCGTCAGGCGCGAAGAACACTGAAGCTTTCTTT
TRBV5-1	TRBJ2-1	.	few	CASSLIGDYNEQFF	TGCGCCAGCAGCTTGATAGGGGACTACAATGAGCAGTTCTTC
TRBV5-1	TRBJ2-5	TRBD2	.	CASSPGGGTSGETQYF	TGCGCCAGCAGCCCGGGGGGCGGGACTAGCGGGGAGACCCAGTACTTC
TRBV5-1	TRBJ1-2	.	few	CASSLARGNYGYTF	TGCGCCAGCAGCTTGGCACGGGGGAACTATGGCTACACCTTC
TRBV19	TRBJ1-1	.	.	CASSWTSMNTEAFF	TGTGCCAGTAGCTGGACATCCATGAACACTGAAGCTTTCTTT
TRBV5-1	TRBJ2-1	.	.	CASSLRSLGNEQFF	TGCGCCAGCAGCTTGAGAAGTTTAGGGAATGAGCAGTTCTTC
TRBV7-8	TRBJ1-1	.	.	CASSLGVGAEAFF	TGTGCCAGCAGCTTAGGGGTAGGGGCTGAAGCTTTCTTT
TRBV7-9	TRBJ2-3	.	.	CASSPSSGSTDTQYF	TGTGCCAGCAGCCCCTCGAGCGGCAGCACAGATACGCAGTATTTT
TRBV7-9	TRBJ1-5	.	few	CASSLATNQPQHF	TGTGCCAGCAGCTTGGCGACTAATCAGCCCCAGCATTTT
TRBV6-1	TRBJ1-1	TRBD1	few	CAIRTGFENTEAFF	TGTGCCATTCGGACAGGGTTTGAGAACACTGAAGCTTTCTTT
TRBV5-1	TRBJ2-1	.	.	CASSLWGTPDNEQFF	TGCGCCAGCAGCTTGTGGGGGACCCCCGACAATGAGCAGTTCTTC
TRBV5-1	TRBJ2-7	.	.	CASSLGTASYEQYF	TGCGCCAGCAGCTTGGGGACAGCCTCCTACGAGCAGTACTTC
TRBV7-9	TRBJ2-3	TRBD2	once	CASSPKLAGGTDTQYF	TGTGCCAGCAGCCCAAAACTAGCGGGGGGCACAGATACGCAGTATTTT
TRBV30	TRBJ2-7	TRBD2	.	CAWSGSGSGGPGEQYF	TGTGCCTGGAGTGGGTCTGGGAGCGGGGGACCGGGGGAGCAGTACTTC
TRBV5-1	TRBJ2-5	.	.	CASSFMGVQETQYF	TGCGCCAGCAGCTTTATGGGAGTTCAAGAGACTCAGTACTTC
TRBV5-1	TRBJ2-5	TRBD2	.	CASSLAGGEETQYF	TGCGCCAGCAGCTTGGCCGGGGGGGAAGAGACCCAGTACTTC
TRBV7-9	TRBJ1-1	TRBD1	.	CASSSRTGGAFTEAFF	TGTGCCAGCAGCTCCCGGACAGGGGGCGCTTTCACTGAAGCTTTCTTT
TRBV29-1	TRBJ1-5	TRBD1	.	CSVGDRDNQPQHF	TGCAGCGTTGGGGACAGGGACAATCAGCCCCAGCATTTT
TRBV6-5	TRBJ1-2	TRBD1	.	CASSAQGGGYGYTF	TGTGCCAGCAGTGCTCAGGGGGGTGGCTATGGCTACACCTTC